The clone carrying this T cell receptor beta chain is identified as medium-sized (0.01 to 0.1%) from frequency. Its antigen is currently unknown. This entry belongs to a study of CXCR3-negative and CXCR3-positive naive CD8 T cells. Germline values: CDR1 SGHVS, CDR2 FQNEAQ. This CDR3 has 15 amino acids. Carrying UMI labels, the TRB cDNA libraries were prepared through 5' RACE. Reprocessing the 5' RACE reads, TCRdb reports a single entry for every CDR3 protein and omits DNA. This table lists about 6,900 distinct CDR3 sequences. Naive CD8+ T lymphocytes were specified as CD45RO-CCR7+CD27+CD95-. Study-level results: Once cells were cryopreserved, CXCR3 expression went down partly, and most assays used fresh PBMCs. A higher hydrophobicity marked the TRB CDR3s of CXCR3-positive naive cells versus CXCR3-negative naive cells. Within a donor, both naive subsets shared TRBV-TRBJ usage, unlike memory cells. Naive subsets were similarly diverse, while memory CD8+ repertoires were much less diverse.

The sample taken for sequencing was naive CXCR3+ CD8+ T cells from blood. Subset defined: CD45RO-CCR7+CD27+CD95- naive CD8+ T cells expressing CXCR3 (TNR3+). J is TRBJ2-5 and V is TRBV7-8; TCRdb's D call, TRBD2, is unchecked because there is no DNA. The sequence derives from a human donor in good health. Some clones in this sample may be carry-over from other donors' samples. CDR3 amino acids: CASSIFSGGEETQYF.